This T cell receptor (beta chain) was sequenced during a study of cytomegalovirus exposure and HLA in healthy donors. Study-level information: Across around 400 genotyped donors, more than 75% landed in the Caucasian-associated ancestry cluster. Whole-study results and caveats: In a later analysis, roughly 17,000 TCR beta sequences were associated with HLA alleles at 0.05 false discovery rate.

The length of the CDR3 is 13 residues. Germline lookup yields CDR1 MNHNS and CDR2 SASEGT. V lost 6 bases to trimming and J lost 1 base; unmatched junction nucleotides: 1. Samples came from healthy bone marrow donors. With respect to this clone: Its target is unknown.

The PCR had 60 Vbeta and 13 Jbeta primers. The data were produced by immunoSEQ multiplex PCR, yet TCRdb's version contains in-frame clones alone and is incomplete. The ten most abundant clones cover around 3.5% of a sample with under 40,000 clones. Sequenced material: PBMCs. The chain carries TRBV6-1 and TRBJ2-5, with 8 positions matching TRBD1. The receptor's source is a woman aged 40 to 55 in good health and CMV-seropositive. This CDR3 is CASSGQGQETQYF. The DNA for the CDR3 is TGTGCCAGCAGCGGACAGGGCCAAGAGACCCAGTACTTC.